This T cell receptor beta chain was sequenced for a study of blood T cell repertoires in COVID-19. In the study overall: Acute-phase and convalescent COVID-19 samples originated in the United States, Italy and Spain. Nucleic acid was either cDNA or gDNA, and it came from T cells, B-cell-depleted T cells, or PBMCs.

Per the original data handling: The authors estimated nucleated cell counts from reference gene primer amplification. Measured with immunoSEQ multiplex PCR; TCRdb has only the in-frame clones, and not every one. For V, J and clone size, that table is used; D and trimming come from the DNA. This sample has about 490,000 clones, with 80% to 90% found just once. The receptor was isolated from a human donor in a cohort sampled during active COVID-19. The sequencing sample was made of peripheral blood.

The CDR3 nucleotides are TGTGCCAGCAGCTCCCAGGGCAGGGTAGGTGGCTACACCTTC. Its translation is CASSSQGRVGGYTF. The chain combines TRBV13 with TRBJ1-2; D is perhaps TRBD1 (5 bases). The germline V gene has CDR1 PRHDT and CDR2 FYEKMQ (reference sequence). V lost 4 bases and J lost 7, with 16 bases in between. CDR3 length equals 14 residues. Full variable domain (outside the CDR3, taken from reference TRBV13 and TRBJ1-2): AAGVIQSPRHLIKEKRETATLKCYPIPRHDTVYWYQQGPGQDPQFLISFYEKMQSDKGSIPDRFSAQQFSDYHSELNMSSLELGDSALYFCASSSQGRVGGYTFGSGTRLTVV.